The 25 T cell receptor beta chains reported below all come from one sample, sequenced in a study of technical replicates of blood from several donors. Here immunoSEQ multiplex PCR was the method, and the copy in TCRdb shows in-frame clones only, minus some. This sample has about 54,000 clones, with 94% found just once. Specimen: T cells isolated from PBMCs. These receptors all stem from a human donor in good health.

The gene calls are TRBV28 and TRBJ2-5; 14 bases fit TRBD2. The trim removed 5 bases at V and 2 bases at J, leaving 10 bases unmatched. CDR1 and CDR2 (germline): MDHEN, SYDVKM. CDR3 length equals 18 residues. The CDR3 DNA is TGTGCCAGCAGTCTCGGACTAGCGGGAGGCCGTTTACAAGAGACCCAGTACTTC. This translates into CASSLGLAGGRLQETQYF.

V and J are TRBV10-2 and TRBJ2-7; the match to TRBD2 covers 9 bases. CDR1 is WSHSY and CDR2 is SAAADI in the germline V gene. The junction had 7 bases not matched to a gene; V was cut back by 2 bases and J by 2 bases. This CDR3 is 16 amino acids long. DNA of the CDR3: TGCGCCAGCAGTGAGAATCGACTAGCGGACCCCTACGAGCAGTACTTC. This encodes CASSENRLADPYEQYF.

The genes are TRBV29-1 and TRBJ1-2, with 9 bases that match TRBD1. The V gene end was trimmed by 4 bases and the J gene end by 8 bases; junction bases not matched to a gene: 2. Germline V gives CDR1 SQVTM, CDR2 ANQGSEA. The CDR3 runs to 11 residues. Here the CDR3 DNA reads TGCAGCGTTGGACAGGGGGGCGGCTACACCTTC. Encoded protein: CSVGQGGGYTF.

The chain employs TRBV9 and TRBJ2-1; 8 bases map to TRBD2. J lost 6 bases, V lost 0 bases, and 5 bases had no gene match. The CDR3 runs 15 residues. Germline CDR1 and CDR2: SGDLS and YYNGEE. The CDR3 region has the DNA TGTGCCAGCAGCGTAGCTACGGGGGGGACCAATGAGCAGTTCTTC. Its protein is CASSVATGGTNEQFF.

The chain carries TRBV29-1 and TRBJ1-5; 8 bases align to TRBD1. The CDR3 is 13 amino acids. The trim removed 5 bases at V and 3 bases at J, leaving 3 bases unmatched. Germline lookup yields CDR1 SQVTM and CDR2 ANQGSEA. The CDR3 loop is CSVRTGINQPQHF. The CDR3, as DNA: TGCAGCGTTAGGACAGGGATCAATCAGCCCCAGCATTTT. The whole variable domain, remainder taken from reference TRBV29-1 and TRBJ1-5, is SAVISQKPSRDICQRGTSLTIQCQVDSQVTMMFWYRQQPGQSLTLIATANQGSEATYESGFVIDKFPISRPNLTFSTLTVSNMSPEDSSIYLCSVRTGINQPQHFGDGTRLSIL.

The J gene is TRBJ1-1, the V gene TRBV5-5, with D maybe TRBD1 (5 bases). Between the trimmed V and J ends, which lost 2 bases and 3 bases, there was a span of 8 bases. This CDR3 region has 13 residues. CDR1 SGHKS and CDR2 YYEKEE come from the germline V gene (reference sequence). The CDR3 bases are TGTGCCAGCAGCTTTGGGGCCTACACTGAAGCTTTCTTT. Its protein product is CASSFGAYTEAFF.

The chain recombines TRBV6-5 with TRBJ2-7; 9 nucleotides match TRBD1. The CDR3 has 13 amino acids. V lost 6 bases and J lost 6; bases outside the gene matches: 6. Germline CDR1 reads MNHEY; CDR2 reads SVGAGI. CDR3: CASSLGQGSEQYF. The CDR3 DNA reads TGTGCCAGCAGCCTTGGACAGGGGAGCGAGCAGTACTTC.

The genes are TRBV7-3 and TRBJ1-6; D perhaps matches TRBD1 (6 bases). The germline CDR1 and CDR2 sequences are SGHTA and FQGTGA. V was cut by 5 bases and J by 10 bases, with 12 bases left in between. The CDR3 extends over 13 amino acids. Here the CDR3 reads CASSQGTDSPLHF. CDR3 nucleotide sequence: TGTGCCAGCAGCCAGGGGACCGACTCACCCCTCCACTTT.

The chain employs TRBV7-9 and TRBJ1-3; D unclear. The CDR3 runs 15 residues. Trimming stripped 1 base from V and 4 bases from J, with 11 bases between. The germline V gene has CDR1 SEHNR and CDR2 FQNEAQ (reference sequence). As DNA, the CDR3 is TGTGCCAGCAGCTTAGGCGGAGCCGGGGGAAACACCATATATTTT. It translates to CASSLGGAGGNTIYF.

The chain has TRBV5-4 and TRBJ2-7; possible D gene TRBD1, 6 bases. This CDR3 has 16 amino acids. Per germline, CDR1 SGHNT and CDR2 YYREEE (reference sequence). V lost 2 bases and J 0 bases, leaving 15 bases between the germline ends. CDR3 protein: CASSFATGLSSYEQYF. In nucleotides, the CDR3 is TGTGCCAGCAGCTTTGCGACAGGCTTAAGCTCCTACGAGCAGTACTTC.

Note on this clone: This sample includes further DNA sequences coding for the same CDR3. The chain couples TRBV5-1 to TRBJ2-7, with TRBD1 matching 9 bases. CDR3 length: 14 residues. The V and J ends lost 0 bases and 4 bases, in that order; junction bases with no gene match: 2. Per germline, CDR1 SGHRS and CDR2 YFSETQ. The CDR3 nucleotides are TGCGCCAGCAGCTTGGGAGACAGGGGGTACGAGCAGTACTTC. Its translation: CASSLGDRGYEQYF. The entire variable domain, with the rest obtained from reference TRBV5-1 and TRBJ2-7, is as follows: KAGVTQTPRYLIKTRGQQVTLSCSPISGHRSVSWYQQTPGQGLQFLFEYFSETQRNKGNFPGRFSGRQFSNSRSEMNVSTLELGDSALYLCASSLGDRGYEQYFGPGTRLTVT.

This clone was detected only once. The V call is TRBV5-4, the J call TRBJ1-2; D gene unclear. CDR1 is SGHNT, CDR2 YYREEE, per germline (reference sequence). V lost 6 bases and J 2 bases, leaving 8 bases between the germline ends. The CDR3 loop spans 12 amino acids. CDR3 DNA sequence: TGTGCCAGCACCGGAGGGAACTATGGCTACACCTTC. Encoded protein: CASTGGNYGYTF.

This sequence joins TRBV28 and TRBJ2-7; D is possibly TRBD1 (6 bases). This CDR3 contains 13 residues. In germline, CDR1 is MDHEN, CDR2 SYDVKM. The V end was cut by 5 bases, the J end by 5 bases, with 13 bases between. The CDR3 loop is CASSIRGGNEQYF. The CDR3 coding sequence is TGTGCCAGCAGTATCCGAGGGGGTAACGAGCAGTACTTC.

This chain uses TRBV10-3 with TRBJ2-1; 9 positions match TRBD1. The CDR3 contains 16 residues. Trimming cost V 6 bases and J 6 bases; bases outside gene matches: 12. Germline V gives CDR1 ENHRY, CDR2 SYGVKD. The CDR3 loop is CAISKAGDRVPNEQFF. CDR3 nucleotide sequence: TGTGCCATCAGCAAAGCCGGGGACAGGGTCCCCAATGAGCAGTTCTTC.

The chain combines TRBV9 with TRBJ1-1; D ambiguous. From germline, CDR1 is SGDLS and CDR2 YYNGEE. CDR3 size: 13 residues. V was pared by 2 bases and J by 1 base, with 6 bases between. The chain's CDR3 is CASSVAGNTEAFF. As DNA, the CDR3 is TGTGCCAGCAGCGTCGCGGGGAACACTGAAGCTTTCTTT.

This clone was picked up one time. CDR3 residues: CASSSPGQGYYNEQFF. The CDR3 region has the DNA TGTGCCAGCAGTTCCCCGGGACAGGGGTACTACAATGAGCAGTTCTTC. The rearrangement uses TRBV6-5 and TRBJ2-1; TRBD1 aligns across 10 bases. Germline CDR1 MNHEY, CDR2 SVGAGI. V lost 4 bases and J lost 3; bases outside the gene matches: 6. This CDR3 is 16 amino acids long.

The chain joins TRBV10-3 to TRBJ2-7, with TRBD1 as a possible D gene (6 bases). The V gene's germline CDR1 is ENHRY and CDR2 SYGVKD. The CDR3 is made up of 12 amino acids. Trimming took off 6 bases at V and 6 bases at J, with 12 bases between the two ends. CDR3 in DNA: TGTGCCATCAGCCAGGGGCGACGCGAGCAGTACTTC. Its protein is CAISQGRREQYF.

The chain is built from TRBV10-3 and TRBJ2-2; 7 nucleotides match TRBD1. J gave up 2 bases and V 3 bases, and 6 bases lay outside the gene matches. Germline CDR1 and CDR2: ENHRY and SYGVKD. The CDR3 is 16 residues long. Here the CDR3 DNA reads TGTGCCATCAGTGATCGGCAGGGGGACAACACCGGGGAGCTGTTTTTT. Translated, it gives CAISDRQGDNTGELFF.

The chain recombines TRBV10-3 with TRBJ1-2, with 10 bases fitting TRBD1. This CDR3 comprises 14 residues. Trimming cost V 11 bases and J 4 bases; bases outside gene matches: 10. Germline V CDR1 and CDR2: ENHRY, SYGVKD. CDR3 in amino acids: CAAEPGQGSYGYTF. The CDR3 DNA reads as TGTGCCGCCGAACCGGGACAGGGGTCCTATGGCTACACCTTC.

This clone was observed once. The chain recombines TRBV10-3 with TRBJ1-5; tentatively, D is TRBD1 (5 bases). The V and J ends lost 8 bases and 6 bases respectively, with 17 bases between them. CDR1 and CDR2 from the germline V gene are ENHRY and SYGVKD. CDR3 length equals 14 residues. CDR3 loop: CAIGRDGGGQPQHF. For the CDR3, the DNA is TGTGCCATCGGCCGGGACGGCGGGGGTCAGCCCCAGCATTTT.

The chain employs TRBV28 and TRBJ2-7; D is unclear. CDR3 length equals 11 residues. CDR1 MDHEN and CDR2 SYDVKM come from the germline V gene. V lost 4 bases, J lost 11 bases, and 12 bases lay in between. CDR3 protein: CASSSLARKYF. CDR3 nucleotide sequence: TGTGCCAGCAGTTCCCTTGCTAGAAAGTACTTC. Variable domain in full (rest from reference TRBV28 and TRBJ2-7): DVKVTQSSRYLVKRTGEKVFLECVQDMDHENMFWYRQDPGLGLRLIYFSYDVKMKEKGDIPEGYSVSREKKERFSLILESASTNQTSMYLCASSSLARKYFGPGTRLTVT.

This sequence joins TRBV6-5 and TRBJ2-7; 9 bases are a match to TRBD2. V lost 6 bases and J lost 3; bases outside the gene matches: 6. Germline loops: CDR1 MNHEY, CDR2 SVGAGI. The CDR3 covers 14 residues. The CDR3 DNA sequence: TGTGCCAGCAGACGGAGTAGCGGGAGCTACGAGCAGTACTTC. Translated: CASRRSSGSYEQYF.

J is TRBJ1-3 and V is TRBV13; tentatively, D is TRBD1 (6 bases). Trimming left V 3 bases short and J 8 bases short, with 8 bases between. Germline CDR1 is PRHDT and CDR2 is FYEKMQ (reference sequence). The CDR3 covers 12 residues. CDR3 DNA: TGTGCCAGCAGCTTTCAGGGGTACACCATATATTTT. This translates into CASSFQGYTIYF.

The gene calls are TRBV7-6 and TRBJ1-1; 7 bases fit TRBD1. Per germline, CDR1 SGHVS and CDR2 FNYEAQ. J was trimmed by 1 base and V by 1 base; bases with no gene match: 6. CDR3 length: 16 amino acids. CDR3 nucleotides: TGTGCCAGCAGCTTAGACAGGGGAGTAGGGAACACTGAAGCTTTCTTT. Translated: CASSLDRGVGNTEAFF. Looking up the rest from reference TRBV7-6 and TRBJ1-1 gives the full variable domain: GAGVSQSPRYKVTKRGQDVALRCDPISGHVSLYWYRQALGQGPEFLTYFNYEAQQDKSGLPNDRFSAERPEGSISTLTIQRTEQRDSAMYRCASSLDRGVGNTEAFFGQGTRLTVV.

V and J are TRBV6-5 and TRBJ1-1, with D uncertain. CDR1 is MNHEY and CDR2 is SVGAGI in the germline V gene. Trimming took 0 bases from V and 5 from J, leaving 13 bases between them. This CDR3 contains 15 residues. The CDR3 here is CASSYSRTVGTEAFF. The CDR3 region has the DNA TGTGCCAGCAGTTACTCGAGAACAGTTGGGACTGAAGCTTTCTTT.